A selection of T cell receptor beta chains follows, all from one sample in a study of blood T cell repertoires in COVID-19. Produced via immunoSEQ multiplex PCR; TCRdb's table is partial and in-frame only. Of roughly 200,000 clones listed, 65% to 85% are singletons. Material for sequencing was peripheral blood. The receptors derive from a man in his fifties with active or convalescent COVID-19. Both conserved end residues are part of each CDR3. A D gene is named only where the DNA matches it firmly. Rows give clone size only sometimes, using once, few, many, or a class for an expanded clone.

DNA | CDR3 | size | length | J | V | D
TGTGCCAGCACGGTGGGGGGTTCACCCCTCCACTTT | CASTVGGSPLHF | once | 12 | TRBJ1-6 | TRBV6-5 | NA
TGCGCCAGCAGCTGGGACCGGGACACCGATAATTCACCCCTCCACTTT | CASSWDRDTDNSPLHF | NA | 16 | TRBJ1-6 | TRBV5-1 | NA
TGTGCCAGCAGCTTAGGGCGGGGGGCCTACGAGCAGTACTTC | CASSLGRGAYEQYF | NA | 14 | TRBJ2-7 | TRBV7-2 | TRBD2
TGCGCCAGCAGCCAAACACCGGGACAGGCGTACTATGGCTACACCTTC | CASSQTPGQAYYGYTF | NA | 16 | TRBJ1-2 | TRBV4-1 | TRBD1
TGCGCCAGCAGCCGGGGAGACAGGGCCTACAATGAGCAGTTCTTC | CASSRGDRAYNEQFF | NA | 15 | TRBJ2-1 | TRBV4-1 | TRBD1
TGTGCCAGCAGCCCGGGGGGTGTCGCCACTGAAGCTTTCTTT | CASSPGGVATEAFF | NA | 14 | TRBJ1-1 | TRBV7-8 | NA
TGTGCCAGCAGCACGGGACTGGCAAACAATGAGCAGTTCTTC | CASSTGLANNEQFF | NA | 14 | TRBJ2-1 | TRBV7-3 | NA
TGTGCCAGCAGCCGTACAGGGGATAATTCACCCCTCCACTTT | CASSRTGDNSPLHF | NA | 14 | TRBJ1-6 | TRBV11-2 | TRBD1
TGTGCCAGCAGCAAGTACAGGGGCTTGGGTTCACCCCTCCACTTT | CASSKYRGLGSPLHF | NA | 15 | TRBJ1-6 | TRBV21-1 | NA
TGTGCCAGCAGCCTCAGGGAGGGGGGTGAAAAACTGTTTTTT | CASSLREGGEKLFF | NA | 14 | TRBJ1-4 | TRBV3-1/TRBV3-2 | NA
TGCGCCAGCGGGACTAGCGGGTTCTACGAGCAGTACTTC | CASGTSGFYEQYF | NA | 13 | TRBJ2-7 | TRBV5-1 | TRBD2
TGTGCCAGCAGCTTAGCTAGCCAAAGCACAGATACGCAGTATTTT | CASSLASQSTDTQYF | NA | 15 | TRBJ2-3 | TRBV7-2 | NA
TGTGCCAGCAGCTTATATGGGGACTTTCAGACCTCCAGAAACACCATATATTTT | CASSLYGDFQTSRNTIYF | NA | 18 | TRBJ1-3 | TRBV11-2 | NA
TGTGCCAGCAGGTCGACAGGGGAACGTACTTTCTTT | CASRSTGERTFF | NA | 12 | TRBJ1-1 | TRBV3-1/TRBV3-2 | TRBD1
TGTGCCAGCTCCCTACGACGGACTAGCGGGGGGGCGTATGAGCAGTTCTTC | CASSLRRTSGGAYEQFF | NA | 17 | TRBJ2-1 | TRBV18 | TRBD2
TGTGCCAGCAGTGACAGGGGGCCCCATGGCTACACCTTC | CASSDRGPHGYTF | NA | 13 | TRBJ1-2 | TRBV6-1 | TRBD1
TGCGCCAGCAGCTTCGGGGACAGGGGGAACTATGGCTACACCTTC | CASSFGDRGNYGYTF | NA | 15 | TRBJ1-2 | TRBV5-1 | TRBD1
TGTGCCAGCAGCGCGCGGACAGCAACTAATGAAAAACTGTTTTTT | CASSARTATNEKLFF | NA | 15 | TRBJ1-4 | TRBV9 | NA
TGTGCCAGCAGTCCGGGACAGGGGGTGAGGGGAAATACTGAAGCTTTCTTT | CASSPGQGVRGNTEAFF | NA | 17 | TRBJ1-1 | TRBV2 | TRBD1
TGTGCCACCAGCAGAGATTGGATAGGGAGCTCTGGGGCCAACGTCCTGACTTTC | CATSRDWIGSSGANVLTF | NA | 18 | TRBJ2-6 | TRBV15 | NA
TGTGCCAGCAGTTTAGGTAGCGGGGGTTACAATGAGCAGTTCTTC | CASSLGSGGYNEQFF | NA | 15 | TRBJ2-1 | TRBV27 | TRBD2
TGTGCCAGCAGTTCCCTGATTAGCGGGGGGGCCCCCGAACATGGGGAGCTGTTTTTT | CASSSLISGGAPEHGELFF | few | 19 | TRBJ2-2 | TRBV6-2/TRBV6-3 | TRBD2
TGTGCCAGCATAAGGGTCGGGACAGGGATATACAATGAGCAGTTCTTC | CASIRVGTGIYNEQFF | NA | 16 | TRBJ2-1 | TRBV28 | TRBD1
TGTGCCAGCAGCCAAGTAGCGGGGGGCATCACAGATACGCAGTATTTT | CASSQVAGGITDTQYF | NA | 16 | TRBJ2-3 | TRBV14 | TRBD2
TGTGCCAGCAGCCTCTCCAACCCGGGGGGGGGAGAGACCCAGTACTTC | CASSLSNPGGGETQYF | NA | 16 | TRBJ2-5 | TRBV7-2 | TRBD2
TGTGCCAGCAGTTTTAACAGGGTTGGCGGCTACACCTTC | CASSFNRVGGYTF | NA | 13 | TRBJ1-2 | TRBV27 | NA
TGCGCCAGCAGCTGGAGGGGCGTGGACCTCCGGGAGACCCAGTACTTC | CASSWRGVDLRETQYF | few | 16 | TRBJ2-5 | TRBV5-1 | NA
TGTGCCAGCAGCCCCGGACAGGGGGCAGGAGGCAATCAGCCCCAGCATTTT | CASSPGQGAGGNQPQHF | NA | 17 | TRBJ1-5 | TRBV7-8 | TRBD1
TGTGCCAGCAGACTAACAGGGGCTAGCAATCAGCCCCAGCATTTT | CASRLTGASNQPQHF | NA | 15 | TRBJ1-5 | TRBV6-5 | TRBD1
TGTGCCAGCAGTTACCAGGGATCCGGAAACACCATATATTTT | CASSYQGSGNTIYF | NA | 14 | TRBJ1-3 | TRBV6-2/TRBV6-3 | NA
TGTGCCAGCAGTGTTACAGGGGGCGAGACTGAAGCTTTCTTT | CASSVTGGETEAFF | NA | 14 | TRBJ1-1 | TRBV2 | TRBD1
TGTGCCAGCAGCTTGGGCCAGGGTGGTGGTCAGCCCCAGCATTTT | CASSLGQGGGQPQHF | NA | 15 | TRBJ1-5 | TRBV5-6 | NA
TGTGCCAGCAGTACAGGGATGTACCAAGAGACCCAGTACTTC | CASSTGMYQETQYF | NA | 14 | TRBJ2-5 | TRBV11-2 | NA
TGTGCCAGCACGGACAGGGGATTCGACTTTCTCTCTGGAAACACCATATATTTT | CASTDRGFDFLSGNTIYF | NA | 18 | TRBJ1-3 | TRBV19 | TRBD1
TGTGCCAGCAGCTCCCGGACGGGAAAGAACACTGAAGCTTTCTTT | CASSSRTGKNTEAFF | NA | 15 | TRBJ1-1 | TRBV5-4 | NA
TGCGCCAGCAGACGTCCAGGGTCGGGCGGTAATTCACCCCTCCACTTT | CASRRPGSGGNSPLHF | NA | 16 | TRBJ1-6 | TRBV4-1 | NA
TGCAGCGTTGGATGGCAGGGTGGGTACGAGCAGTACTTC | CSVGWQGGYEQYF | NA | 13 | TRBJ2-7 | TRBV29-1 | NA
TGTGCCAGCAGTTCGGTACAGGGGGCTATTGAAAAACTGTTTTTT | CASSSVQGAIEKLFF | NA | 15 | TRBJ1-4 | TRBV27 | TRBD1
TGTGCCATCAGTGACAAACAGGAGAACACTGAAGCTTTCTTT | CAISDKQENTEAFF | NA | 14 | TRBJ1-1 | TRBV10-3 | NA
TGCGCCAGCAATCAGGGACAGGGGAGCAATCAGCCCCAGCATTTT | CASNQGQGSNQPQHF | NA | 15 | TRBJ1-5 | TRBV23-1 | TRBD1
TGTGCCAGCAGCTTAACGGGACAGTACCGCAATGAGCAGTTCTTC | CASSLTGQYRNEQFF | NA | 15 | TRBJ2-1 | TRBV7-8 | TRBD1
TGTGCCAGCAGCCAGGGGACAGGGACAGATACGCAGTATTTT | CASSQGTGTDTQYF | NA | 14 | TRBJ2-3 | TRBV3-1/TRBV3-2 | TRBD1
TGTGCCAGCAGCTTAGCGAAGCTGCGGGGGGCCTCGAACACCGGGGAGCTGTTTTTT | CASSLAKLRGASNTGELFF | few | 19 | TRBJ2-2 | TRBV7-9 | TRBD2
TGTGCCAGCAGTGAATTAGCGGGGGGGCAAGATACGCAGTATTTT | CASSELAGGQDTQYF | NA | 15 | TRBJ2-3 | TRBV2 | TRBD2
TGTGCCAGCAGCGCCGGGAGCGACAATCAGCCCCAGCATTTT | CASSAGSDNQPQHF | few | 14 | TRBJ1-5 | TRBV9 | NA
TGTGCCAGCTACGGGACACGGGATCAGCCCCAGCATTTT | CASYGTRDQPQHF | NA | 13 | TRBJ1-5 | TRBV28 | NA
TGTGCCAGCAGCCGGGGACTGCACAGCTCCTACAATGAGCAGTTCTTC | CASSRGLHSSYNEQFF | once | 16 | TRBJ2-1 | TRBV7-2 | NA
TGTGCCAGCAGTTTCCTCGGGGGGCACACCGGGGAGCTGTTTTTT | CASSFLGGHTGELFF | many | 15 | TRBJ2-2 | TRBV28 | NA
TGTGCCAGCTCAGCGAATGGGGAGGAGAACACTGAAGCTTTCTTT | CASSANGEENTEAFF | NA | 15 | TRBJ1-1 | TRBV18 | NA
TGTGCCAGCAGTTCAAATAATTCACCCCTCCACTTT | CASSSNNSPLHF | once | 12 | TRBJ1-6 | TRBV6-5 | NA
TGTGCCAGCAGCTTAAAGGTACAGGGGGCTGAAGCTTTCTTT | CASSLKVQGAEAFF | NA | 14 | TRBJ1-1 | TRBV7-2 | TRBD1